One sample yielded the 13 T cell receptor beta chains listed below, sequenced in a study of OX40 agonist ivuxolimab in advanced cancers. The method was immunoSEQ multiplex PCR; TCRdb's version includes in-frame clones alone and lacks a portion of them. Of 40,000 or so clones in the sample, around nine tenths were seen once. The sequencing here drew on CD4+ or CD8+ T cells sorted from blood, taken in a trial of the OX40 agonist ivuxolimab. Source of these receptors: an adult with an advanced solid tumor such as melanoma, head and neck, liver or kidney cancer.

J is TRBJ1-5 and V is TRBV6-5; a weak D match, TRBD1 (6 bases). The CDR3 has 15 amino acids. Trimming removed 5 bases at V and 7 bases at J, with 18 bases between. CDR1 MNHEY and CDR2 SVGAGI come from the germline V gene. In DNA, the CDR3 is TGTGCCAGCAGTACCACGGGGGGCGAGGCGCAGCCCCAGCATTTT. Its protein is CASSTTGGEAQPQHF.

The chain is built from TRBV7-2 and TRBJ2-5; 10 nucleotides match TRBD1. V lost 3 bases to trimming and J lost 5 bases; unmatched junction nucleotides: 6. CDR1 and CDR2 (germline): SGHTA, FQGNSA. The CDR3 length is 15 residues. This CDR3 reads CASSFLGTGAETQYF. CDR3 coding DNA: TGTGCCAGCAGCTTCCTAGGGACAGGGGCGGAGACCCAGTACTTC.

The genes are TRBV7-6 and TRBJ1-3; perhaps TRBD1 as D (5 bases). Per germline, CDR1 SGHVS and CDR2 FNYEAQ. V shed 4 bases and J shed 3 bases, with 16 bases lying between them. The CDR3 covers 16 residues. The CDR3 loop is CASSSKRGTNGNTIYF. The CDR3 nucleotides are TGTGCCAGCAGCTCTAAAAGGGGTACGAATGGAAACACCATATATTTT.

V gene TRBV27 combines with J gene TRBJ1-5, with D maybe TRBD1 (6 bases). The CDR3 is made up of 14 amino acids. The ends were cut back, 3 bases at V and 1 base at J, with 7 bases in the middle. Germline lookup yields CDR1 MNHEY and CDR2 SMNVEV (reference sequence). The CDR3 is CASSFQGSNQPQHF. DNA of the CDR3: TGTGCCAGCAGTTTTCAGGGGAGCAATCAGCCCCAGCATTTT.

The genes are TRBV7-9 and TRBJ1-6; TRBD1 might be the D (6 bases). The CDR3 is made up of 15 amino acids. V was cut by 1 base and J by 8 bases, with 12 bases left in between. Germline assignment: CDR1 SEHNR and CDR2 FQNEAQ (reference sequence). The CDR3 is CASSLVTGSDSPLHF. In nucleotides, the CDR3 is TGTGCCAGCAGCTTAGTTACAGGGTCGGATTCACCCCTCCACTTT.

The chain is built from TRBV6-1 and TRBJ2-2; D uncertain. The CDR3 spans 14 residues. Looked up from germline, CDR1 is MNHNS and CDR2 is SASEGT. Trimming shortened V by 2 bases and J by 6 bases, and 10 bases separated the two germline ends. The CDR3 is CASSEPLSPGELFF. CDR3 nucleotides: TGTGCCAGCAGTGAACCCCTCAGTCCCGGGGAGCTGTTTTTT.

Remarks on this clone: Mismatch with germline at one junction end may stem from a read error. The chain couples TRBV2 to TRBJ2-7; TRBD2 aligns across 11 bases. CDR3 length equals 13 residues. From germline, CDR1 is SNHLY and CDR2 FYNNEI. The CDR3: CASSDEETSGIDF. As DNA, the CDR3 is TGTGCCAGCAGTGATGAGGAGACTAGCGGGATAGACTTC.

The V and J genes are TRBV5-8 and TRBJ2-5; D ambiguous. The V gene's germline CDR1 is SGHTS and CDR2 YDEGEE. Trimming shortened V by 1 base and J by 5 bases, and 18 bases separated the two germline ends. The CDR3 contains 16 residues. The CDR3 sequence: CASSLLPTVRIETQYF. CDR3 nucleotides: TGTGCCAGCAGCTTGTTACCCACCGTCCGTATTGAGACCCAGTACTTC.

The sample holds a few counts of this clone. The CDR3 is CASRLAGLEQYF. For the CDR3, the DNA is TGTGCCAGCAGGCTAGCCGGTTTAGAGCAGTACTTC. The chain employs TRBV28 and TRBJ2-7; D might be TRBD2 (5 bases). The V end lost 6 bases, the J end lost 7 bases, and 13 bases lay between the germline ends. Germline V gene lookup returns CDR1 MDHEN and CDR2 SYDVKM. The CDR3 runs 12 residues.

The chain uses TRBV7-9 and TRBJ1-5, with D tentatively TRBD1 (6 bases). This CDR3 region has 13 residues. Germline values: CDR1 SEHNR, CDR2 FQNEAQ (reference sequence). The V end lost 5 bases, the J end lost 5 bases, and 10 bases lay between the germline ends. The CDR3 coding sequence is TGTGCCAGCAGCCTACAGGGAGATCAGCCCCAGCATTTT. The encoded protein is CASSLQGDQPQHF.

The CDR3 DNA reads TGTGCCAGCAGCTCAGGCGGGGGGTCGAACACCGGGGAGCTGTTTTTT. Its protein is CASSSGGGSNTGELFF. The V call is TRBV11-3, the J call TRBJ2-2; 8 bases line up with TRBD2. Germline V gene sequence: CDR1 SGHNT, CDR2 YENEEA. V lost 4 bases, J lost 0 bases, and 4 bases stayed unmatched. The CDR3 covers 16 residues.

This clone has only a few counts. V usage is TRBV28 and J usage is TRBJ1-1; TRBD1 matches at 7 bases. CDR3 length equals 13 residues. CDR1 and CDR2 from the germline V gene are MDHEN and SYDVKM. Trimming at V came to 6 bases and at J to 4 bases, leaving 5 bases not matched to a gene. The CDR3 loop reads CASRKQGPTEAFF. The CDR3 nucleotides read TGTGCCAGCAGGAAACAGGGGCCCACTGAAGCTTTCTTT.

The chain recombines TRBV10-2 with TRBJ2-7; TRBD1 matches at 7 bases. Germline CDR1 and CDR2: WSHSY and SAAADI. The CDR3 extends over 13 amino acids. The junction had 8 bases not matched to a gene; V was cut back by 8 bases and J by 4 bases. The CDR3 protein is CASESQTGYEQYF. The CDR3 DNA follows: TGCGCCAGCGAATCCCAGACAGGGTACGAGCAGTACTTC.